This T cell receptor (beta chain) was recovered during a study of T cells in women clearing cervical HPV infection. On this clone itself: The read ends 3 residues before the CDR3 terminus; that terminus is restored from the germline J gene.

Repertoires were generated with immunoSEQ multiplex PCR, while TCRdb's copy carries only in-frame clones and drops some. The sample includes about 26,000 clones. The CDR3 loop spans 12 amino acids. The V gene's germline CDR1 is SEHNR and CDR2 FQNEAQ (reference sequence). Sequencing was carried out using blood buffy coat. The chain uses TRBV7-9 and TRBJ2-2; D ambiguous. This clonotype originated in a woman aged 18-69 years with a cervical HPV16 infection that either progressed to CIN3+ or cleared (not recorded which). CDR3 residues: CASSSVREKLFF. CDR3 DNA, as far as it was read: TGTGCCAGCAGCTCGGTTCGTGAAAAG.